A selection of T cell receptor beta chains follows, all from one sample in a study of T cell responses to AZD1222 COVID-19 vaccine. Produced via immunoSEQ multiplex PCR; TCRdb's table is partial and in-frame only. Of some 120,000 clones listed, roughly 90% are singletons. The sequences come from peripheral blood, collected 28 days after the second AZD1222 dose. Source of these receptors: an adult who received the AZD1222 COVID-19 vaccine. CDR3s include the opening cysteine and the closing phenylalanine or tryptophan. Each record gives: V gene, D gene, clone size, J gene, CDR3 protein, CDR3 DNA. A D gene is named only where the DNA matches it firmly. A clone size is listed for some rows: how often the clone was seen (once, few, many), or a class if it is expanded.

TRBV2	TRBD1	few	TRBJ1-5	CASTLDRAGQPQHF	TGTGCCAGCACCTTGGACAGGGCGGGTCAGCCCCAGCATTTT
TRBV9	.	.	TRBJ1-2	CASSFRDGPGGYTF	TGTGCCAGCAGCTTCCGGGACGGACCCGGGGGCTACACCTTC
TRBV10-3	.	.	TRBJ2-7	CAISESKSGQGSYEQYF	TGTGCCATCAGTGAGTCGAAATCGGGTCAAGGGTCCTACGAGCAGTACTTC
TRBV6-5	TRBD1	.	TRBJ1-2	CASSWGEGAGYTF	TGTGCCAGCAGTTGGGGTGAGGGGGCTGGCTACACCTTC
TRBV24-1	.	.	TRBJ2-3	CATSESPTDTQYF	TGTGCCACCAGTGAGTCGCCCACAGATACGCAGTATTTT
TRBV3-1/TRBV3-2	TRBD2	.	TRBJ2-7	CASSLRPGLAGGRPYEQYF	TGTGCCAGCAGCCTCCGTCCGGGACTAGCGGGAGGGAGGCCCTACGAGCAGTACTTC
TRBV6-6	TRBD1	.	TRBJ1-2	CASSSRDRGHGYTF	TGTGCCAGCAGTTCCCGGGACAGGGGGCATGGCTACACCTTC
TRBV12-5	.	.	TRBJ1-1	CASGLGGGTEAFF	TGTGCTAGTGGTTTGGGGGGAGGAACTGAAGCTTTCTTT
TRBV6-5	.	once	TRBJ1-5	CASSYSSNQPQHF	TGTGCCAGCAGTTACTCAAGCAATCAGCCCCAGCATTTT
TRBV9	.	.	TRBJ2-1	CASSLAGTSYNEQFF	TGTGCCAGCAGCTTGGCAGGGACGTCCTACAATGAGCAGTTCTTC
TRBV21-1	.	.	TRBJ1-3	CASTPPGLGLSGNTIYF	TGTGCCAGCACCCCCCCCGGGCTTGGGCTCTCTGGAAACACCATATATTTT
TRBV5-4	TRBD2	.	TRBJ2-4	CASSFNGGAAKNIQYF	TGTGCCAGCAGCTTCAACGGGGGGGCAGCCAAAAACATTCAGTACTTC
TRBV5-4	.	.	TRBJ2-1	CASSPTRGSYNEQFF	TGTGCCAGCAGCCCAACCCGGGGGTCCTACAATGAGCAGTTCTTC
TRBV28	.	.	TRBJ1-2	CATWDLAGNGYTF	TGTGCCACCTGGGATTTGGCGGGGAATGGCTACACCTTC
TRBV7-9	.	.	TRBJ2-7	CASSLTQTSYEQYF	TGTGCCAGCAGCTTAACCCAGACCTCCTACGAGCAGTACTTC
TRBV19	.	few	TRBJ1-5	CASTPNYSNQPQHF	TGTGCCAGTACCCCAAATTATAGCAATCAGCCCCAGCATTTT
TRBV10-3	TRBD2	.	TRBJ2-3	CAISGSSGVSTDTQYF	TGTGCCATCAGTGGATCTAGCGGTGTTAGCACAGATACGCAGTATTTT
TRBV24-1	TRBD2	.	TRBJ2-3	CATSAPGLAGGKSTDTQYF	TGTGCCACCAGTGCACCGGGACTAGCGGGGGGAAAAAGCACAGATACGCAGTATTTT
TRBV7-9	.	.	TRBJ1-1	CASSLGGAGDGEAFF	TGTGCCAGCAGCTTAGGTGGGGCCGGGGACGGTGAAGCTTTCTTT
TRBV5-1	.	once	TRBJ2-7	CASSSRQGTEQYF	TGCGCCAGCAGCTCCCGCCAGGGAACCGAGCAGTACTTC
TRBV11-3	TRBD2	.	TRBJ2-5	CASSLGGTSGSETQYF	TGTGCCAGCAGCTTAGGAGGCACTAGCGGATCAGAGACCCAGTACTTC
TRBV5-1	TRBD1	.	TRBJ2-7	CASSLDQGVVYEQYF	TGCGCCAGCAGCTTGGACCAGGGGGTGGTCTACGAGCAGTACTTC
TRBV7-2	.	.	TRBJ1-5	CASSSYHSNQPQHF	TGTGCCAGCAGCTCTTACCATAGCAATCAGCCCCAGCATTTT
TRBV4-1	.	.	TRBJ2-7	CASSQVGSPEQYF	TGCGCCAGCAGCCAAGTCGGGAGCCCCGAGCAGTACTTC